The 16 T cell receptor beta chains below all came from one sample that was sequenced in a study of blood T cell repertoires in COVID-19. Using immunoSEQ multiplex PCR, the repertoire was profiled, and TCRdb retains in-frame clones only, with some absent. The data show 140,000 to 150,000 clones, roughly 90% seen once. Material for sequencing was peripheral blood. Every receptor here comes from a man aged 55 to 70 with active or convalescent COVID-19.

The CDR3: CASSSDRVPHTEAFF. In DNA form, the CDR3 reads TGTGCCAGCAGTTCAGATCGGGTACCTCACACTGAAGCTTTCTTT. The J gene is TRBJ1-1, the V gene TRBV28; D is unclear. Germline lookup yields CDR1 MDHEN and CDR2 SYDVKM. The CDR3 has 15 residues. V lost 4 bases and J 3 bases, leaving 15 bases between the germline ends.

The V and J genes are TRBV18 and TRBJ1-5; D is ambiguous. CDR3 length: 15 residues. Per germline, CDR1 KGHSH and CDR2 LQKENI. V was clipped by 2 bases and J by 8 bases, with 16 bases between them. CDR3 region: CASSPYVSNEEPQHF. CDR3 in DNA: TGTGCCAGCTCACCATATGTCAGTAATGAAGAGCCCCAGCATTTT.

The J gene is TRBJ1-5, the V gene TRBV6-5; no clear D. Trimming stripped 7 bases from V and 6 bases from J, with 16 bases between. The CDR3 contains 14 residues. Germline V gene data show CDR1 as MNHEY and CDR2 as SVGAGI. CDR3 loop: CASTAEGGIQPQHF. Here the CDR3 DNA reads TGTGCCAGCACCGCGGAGGGAGGGATTCAGCCCCAGCATTTT.

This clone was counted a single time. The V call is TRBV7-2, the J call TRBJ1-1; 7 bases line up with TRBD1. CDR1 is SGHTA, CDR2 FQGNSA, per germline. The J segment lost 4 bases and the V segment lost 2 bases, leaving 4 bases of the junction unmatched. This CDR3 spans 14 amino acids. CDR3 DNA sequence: TGTGCCAGCAGCTTAATGGACAGGACCACTGAAGCTTTCTTT. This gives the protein CASSLMDRTTEAFF.

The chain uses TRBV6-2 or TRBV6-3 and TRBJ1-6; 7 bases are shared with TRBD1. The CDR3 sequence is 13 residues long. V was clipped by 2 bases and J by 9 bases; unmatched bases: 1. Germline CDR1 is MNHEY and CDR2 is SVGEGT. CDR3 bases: TGTGCCAGCAGTTACGGACAGGTTTCACCCCTCCACTTT. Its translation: CASSYGQVSPLHF.

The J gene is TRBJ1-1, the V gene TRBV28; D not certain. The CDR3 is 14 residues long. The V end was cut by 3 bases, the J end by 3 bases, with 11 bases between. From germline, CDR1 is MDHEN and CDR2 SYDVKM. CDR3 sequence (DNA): TGTGCCAGCAGTTTTCTGGAGGGATACACTGAAGCTTTCTTT. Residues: CASSFLEGYTEAFF.

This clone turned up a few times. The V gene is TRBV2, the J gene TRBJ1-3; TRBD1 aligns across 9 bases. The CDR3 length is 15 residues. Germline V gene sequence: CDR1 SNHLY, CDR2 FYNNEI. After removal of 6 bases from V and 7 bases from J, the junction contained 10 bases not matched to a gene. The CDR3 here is CASSPRPGTGNTIYF. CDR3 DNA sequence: TGTGCCAGCAGCCCCCGTCCGGGGACAGGGAACACCATATATTTT.

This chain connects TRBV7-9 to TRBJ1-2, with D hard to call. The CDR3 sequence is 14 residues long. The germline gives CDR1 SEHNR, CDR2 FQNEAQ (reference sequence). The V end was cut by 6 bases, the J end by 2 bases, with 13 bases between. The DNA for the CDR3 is TGTGCCAGCAGTCACACGGGAGGCAACTATGGCTACACCTTC. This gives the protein CASSHTGGNYGYTF.

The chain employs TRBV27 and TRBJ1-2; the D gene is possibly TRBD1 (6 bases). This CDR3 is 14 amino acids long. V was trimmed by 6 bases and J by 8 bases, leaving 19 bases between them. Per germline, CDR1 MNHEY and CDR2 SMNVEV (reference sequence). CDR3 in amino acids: CASSRRTDGMGYTF. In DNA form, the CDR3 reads TGTGCCAGCAGCCGGAGGACAGACGGGATGGGCTACACCTTC.

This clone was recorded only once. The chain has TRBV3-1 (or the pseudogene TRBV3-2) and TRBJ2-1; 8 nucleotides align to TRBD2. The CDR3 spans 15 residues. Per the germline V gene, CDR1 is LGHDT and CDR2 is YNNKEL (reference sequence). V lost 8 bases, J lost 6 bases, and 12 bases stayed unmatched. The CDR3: CASRLGIAGSNEQFF. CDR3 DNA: TGTGCCAGCCGCCTTGGGATAGCGGGATCCAATGAGCAGTTCTTC.

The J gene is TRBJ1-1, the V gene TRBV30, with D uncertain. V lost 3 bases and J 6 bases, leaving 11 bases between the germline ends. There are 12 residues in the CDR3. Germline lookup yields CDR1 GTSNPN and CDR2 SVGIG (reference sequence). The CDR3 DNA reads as TGTGCCTGGAGGCTTTCCAGCGCTGAAGCTTTCTTT. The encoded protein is CAWRLSSAEAFF.

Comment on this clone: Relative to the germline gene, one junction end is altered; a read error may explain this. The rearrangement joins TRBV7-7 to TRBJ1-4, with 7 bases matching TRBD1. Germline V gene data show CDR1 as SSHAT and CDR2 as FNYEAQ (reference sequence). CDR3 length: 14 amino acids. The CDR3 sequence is CASSPGQASEKLFF. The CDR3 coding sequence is TGTGCTAGCAGCCCCGGACAGGCGAGTGAAAAACTGTTTTTT.

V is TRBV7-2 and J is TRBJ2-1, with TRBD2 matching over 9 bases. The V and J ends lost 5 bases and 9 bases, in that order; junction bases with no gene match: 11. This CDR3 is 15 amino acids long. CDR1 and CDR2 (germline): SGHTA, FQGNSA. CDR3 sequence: CASSTRGGLASEQFF. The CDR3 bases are TGTGCCAGCAGCACGAGAGGGGGACTAGCCAGTGAGCAGTTCTTC.

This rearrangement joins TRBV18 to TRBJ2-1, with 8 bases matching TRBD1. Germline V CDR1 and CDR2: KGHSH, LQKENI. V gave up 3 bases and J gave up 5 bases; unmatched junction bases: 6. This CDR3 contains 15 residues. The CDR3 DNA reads TGTGCCAGCTCACCTGGACAGGGTCCCCACAATGAGCAGTTCTTC. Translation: CASSPGQGPHNEQFF.

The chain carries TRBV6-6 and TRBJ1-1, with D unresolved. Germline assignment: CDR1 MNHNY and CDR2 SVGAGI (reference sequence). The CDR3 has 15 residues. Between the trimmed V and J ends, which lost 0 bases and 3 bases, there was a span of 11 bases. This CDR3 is CASSYSTSADTEAFF. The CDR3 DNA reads TGTGCCAGCAGTTACTCTACCTCTGCGGACACTGAAGCTTTCTTT.

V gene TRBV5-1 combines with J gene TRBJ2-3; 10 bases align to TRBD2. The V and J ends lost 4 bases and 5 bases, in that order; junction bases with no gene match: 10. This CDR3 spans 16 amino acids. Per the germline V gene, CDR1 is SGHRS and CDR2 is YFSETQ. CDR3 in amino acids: CASSPGGTSELDTQYF. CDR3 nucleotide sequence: TGCGCCAGCAGCCCAGGCGGGACTAGCGAGTTAGATACGCAGTATTTT.